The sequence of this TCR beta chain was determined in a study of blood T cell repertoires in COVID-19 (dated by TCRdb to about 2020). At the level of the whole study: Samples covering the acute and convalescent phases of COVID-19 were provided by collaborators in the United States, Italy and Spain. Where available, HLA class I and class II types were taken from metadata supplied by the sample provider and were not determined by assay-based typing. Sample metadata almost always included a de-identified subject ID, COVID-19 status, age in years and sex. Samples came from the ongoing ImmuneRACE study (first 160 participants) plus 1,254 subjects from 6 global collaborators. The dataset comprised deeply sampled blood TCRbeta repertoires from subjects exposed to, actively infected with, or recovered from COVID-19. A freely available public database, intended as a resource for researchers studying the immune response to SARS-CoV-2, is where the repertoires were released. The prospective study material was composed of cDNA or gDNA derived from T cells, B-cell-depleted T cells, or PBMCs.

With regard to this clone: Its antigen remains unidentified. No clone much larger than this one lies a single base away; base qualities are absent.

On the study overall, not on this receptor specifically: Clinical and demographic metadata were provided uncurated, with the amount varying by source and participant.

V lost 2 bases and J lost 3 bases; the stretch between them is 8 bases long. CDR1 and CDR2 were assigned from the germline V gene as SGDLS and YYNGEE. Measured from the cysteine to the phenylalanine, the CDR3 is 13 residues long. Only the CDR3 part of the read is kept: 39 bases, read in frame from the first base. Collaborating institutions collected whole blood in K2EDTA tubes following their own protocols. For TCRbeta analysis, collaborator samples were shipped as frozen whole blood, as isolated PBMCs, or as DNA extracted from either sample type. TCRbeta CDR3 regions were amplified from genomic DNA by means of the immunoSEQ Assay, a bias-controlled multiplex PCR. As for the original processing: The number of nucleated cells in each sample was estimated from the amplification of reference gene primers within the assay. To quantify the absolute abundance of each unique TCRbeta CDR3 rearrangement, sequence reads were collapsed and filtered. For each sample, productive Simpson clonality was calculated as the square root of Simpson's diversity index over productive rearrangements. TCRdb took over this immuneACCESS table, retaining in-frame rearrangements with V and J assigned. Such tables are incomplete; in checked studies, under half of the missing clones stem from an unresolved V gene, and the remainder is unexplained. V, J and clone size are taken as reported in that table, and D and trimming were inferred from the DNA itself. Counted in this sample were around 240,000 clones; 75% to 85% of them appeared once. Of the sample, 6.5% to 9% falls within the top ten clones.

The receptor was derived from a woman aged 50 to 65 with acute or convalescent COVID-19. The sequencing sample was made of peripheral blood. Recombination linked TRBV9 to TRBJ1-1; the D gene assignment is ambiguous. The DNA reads TGTGCCAGCAGCGTCGACATTTACACTGAAGCTTTCTTT. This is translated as CASSVDIYTEAFF.